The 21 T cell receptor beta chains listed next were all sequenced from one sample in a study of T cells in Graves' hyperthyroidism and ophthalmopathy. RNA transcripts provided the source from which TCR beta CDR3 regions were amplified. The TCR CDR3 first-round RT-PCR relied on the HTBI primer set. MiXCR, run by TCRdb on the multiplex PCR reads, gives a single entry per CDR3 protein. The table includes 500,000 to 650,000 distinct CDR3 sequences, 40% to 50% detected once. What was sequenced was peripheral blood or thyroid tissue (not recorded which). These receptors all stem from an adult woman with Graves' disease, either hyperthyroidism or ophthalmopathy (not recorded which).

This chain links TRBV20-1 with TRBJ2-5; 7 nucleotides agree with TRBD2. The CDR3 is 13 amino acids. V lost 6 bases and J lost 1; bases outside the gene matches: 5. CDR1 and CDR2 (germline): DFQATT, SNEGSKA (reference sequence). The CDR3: CSAPGRGQETQYF. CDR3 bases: TGCAGTGCGCCTGGGAGGGGCCAAGAGACCCAGTACTTC.

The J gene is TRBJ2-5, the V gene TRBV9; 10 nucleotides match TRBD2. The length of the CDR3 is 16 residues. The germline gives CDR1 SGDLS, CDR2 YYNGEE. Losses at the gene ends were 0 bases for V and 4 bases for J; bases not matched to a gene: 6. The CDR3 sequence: CASSVGLLAGVETQYF. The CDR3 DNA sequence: TGTGCCAGCAGCGTAGGGCTGCTAGCGGGAGTAGAGACCCAGTACTTC. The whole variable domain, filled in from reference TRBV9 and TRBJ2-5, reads DSGVTQTPKHLITATGQRVTLRCSPRSGDLSVYWYQQSLDQGLQFLIQYYNGEERAKGNILERFSAQQFPDLHSELNLSSLELGDSALYFCASSVGLLAGVETQYFGPGTRLLVL.

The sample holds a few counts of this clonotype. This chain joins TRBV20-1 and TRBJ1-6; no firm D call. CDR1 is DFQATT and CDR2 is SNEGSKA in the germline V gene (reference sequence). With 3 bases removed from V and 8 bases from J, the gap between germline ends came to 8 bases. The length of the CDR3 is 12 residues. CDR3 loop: CSASHKDSPLHF. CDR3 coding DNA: TGCAGTGCTAGCCATAAGGATTCACCCCTCCACTTT.

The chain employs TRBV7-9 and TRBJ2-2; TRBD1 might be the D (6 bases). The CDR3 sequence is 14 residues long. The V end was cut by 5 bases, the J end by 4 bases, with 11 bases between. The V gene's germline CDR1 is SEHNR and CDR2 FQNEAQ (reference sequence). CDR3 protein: CASSPGHSTGELFF. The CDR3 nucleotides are TGTGCCAGCAGCCCGGGACATTCCACCGGGGAGCTGTTTTTT.

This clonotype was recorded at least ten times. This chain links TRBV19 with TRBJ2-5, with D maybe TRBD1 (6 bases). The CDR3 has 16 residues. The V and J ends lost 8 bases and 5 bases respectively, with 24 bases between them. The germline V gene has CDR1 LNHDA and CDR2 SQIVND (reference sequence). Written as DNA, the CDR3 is TGTGCCAGTCGCATCTGGGGGCCTCGGGGCGAGGAGACCCAGTACTTC. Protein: CASRIWGPRGEETQYF.

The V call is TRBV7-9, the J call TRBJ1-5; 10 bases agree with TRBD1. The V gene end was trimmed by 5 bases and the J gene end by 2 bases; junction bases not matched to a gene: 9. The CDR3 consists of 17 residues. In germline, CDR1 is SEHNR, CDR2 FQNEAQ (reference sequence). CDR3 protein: CASSDDRGRFGNQPQHF. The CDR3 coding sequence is TGTGCCAGCAGCGACGACAGGGGGCGATTCGGCAATCAGCCCCAGCATTTT. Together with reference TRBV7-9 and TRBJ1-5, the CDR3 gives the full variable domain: DTGVSQNPRHKITKRGQNVTFRCDPISEHNRLYWYRQTLGQGPEFLTYFQNEAQLEKSRLLSDRFSAERPKGSFSTLEIQRTEQGDSAMYLCASSDDRGRFGNQPQHFGDGTRLSIL.

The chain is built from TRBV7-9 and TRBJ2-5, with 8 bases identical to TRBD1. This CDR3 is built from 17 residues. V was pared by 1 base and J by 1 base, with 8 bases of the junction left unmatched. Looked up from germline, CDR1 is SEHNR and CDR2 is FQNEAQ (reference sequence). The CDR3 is CASSLDRGRGLQETQYF. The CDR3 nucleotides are TGTGCCAGCAGCTTAGATCGGGGCAGGGGGCTCCAAGAGACCCAGTACTTC.

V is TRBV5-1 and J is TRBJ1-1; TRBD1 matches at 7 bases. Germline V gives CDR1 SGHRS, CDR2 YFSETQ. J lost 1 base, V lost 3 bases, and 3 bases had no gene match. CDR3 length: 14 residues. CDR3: CASSWRTGNTEAFF. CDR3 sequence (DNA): TGCGCCAGCAGCTGGAGGACAGGGAACACTGAAGCTTTCTTT. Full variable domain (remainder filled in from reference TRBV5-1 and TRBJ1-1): KAGVTQTPRYLIKTRGQQVTLSCSPISGHRSVSWYQQTPGQGLQFLFEYFSETQRNKGNFPGRFSGRQFSNSRSEMNVSTLELGDSALYLCASSWRTGNTEAFFGQGTRLTVV.

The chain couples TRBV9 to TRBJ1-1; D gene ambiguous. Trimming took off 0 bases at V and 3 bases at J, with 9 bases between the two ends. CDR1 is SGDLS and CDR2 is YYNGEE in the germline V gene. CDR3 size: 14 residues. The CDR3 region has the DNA TGTGCCAGCAGCGTAGAAGGCAGCCACACTGAAGCTTTCTTT. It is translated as CASSVEGSHTEAFF.

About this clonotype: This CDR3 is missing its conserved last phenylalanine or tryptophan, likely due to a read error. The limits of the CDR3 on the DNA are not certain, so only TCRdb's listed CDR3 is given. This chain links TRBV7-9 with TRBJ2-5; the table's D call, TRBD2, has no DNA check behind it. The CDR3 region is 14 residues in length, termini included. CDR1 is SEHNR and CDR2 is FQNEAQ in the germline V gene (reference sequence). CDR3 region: CASSPTSGQETQHI.

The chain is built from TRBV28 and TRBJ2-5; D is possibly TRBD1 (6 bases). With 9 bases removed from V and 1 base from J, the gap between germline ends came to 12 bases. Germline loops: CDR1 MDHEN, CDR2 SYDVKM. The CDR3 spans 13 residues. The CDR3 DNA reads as TGTGCCAGTCGACAGGCACCCCAAGAGACCCAGTACTTC. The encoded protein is CASRQAPQETQYF.

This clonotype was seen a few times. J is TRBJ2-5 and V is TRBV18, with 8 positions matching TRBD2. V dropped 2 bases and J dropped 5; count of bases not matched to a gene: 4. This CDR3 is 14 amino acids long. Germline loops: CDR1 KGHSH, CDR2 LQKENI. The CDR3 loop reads CASSPSAGDETQYF. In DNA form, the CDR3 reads TGTGCCAGCTCACCATCAGCGGGAGACGAGACCCAGTACTTC.

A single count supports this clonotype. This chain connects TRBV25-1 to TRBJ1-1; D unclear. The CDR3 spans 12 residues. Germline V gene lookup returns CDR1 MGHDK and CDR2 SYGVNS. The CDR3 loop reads CAAGPWNGEAFF. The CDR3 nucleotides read TGTGCTGCCGGACCCTGGAACGGTGAAGCTTTCTTT. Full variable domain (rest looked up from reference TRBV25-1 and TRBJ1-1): EADIYQTPRYLVIGTGKKITLECSQTMGHDKMYWYQQDPGMELHLIHYSYGVNSTEKGDLSSESTVSRIRTEHFPLTLESARPSHTSQYLCAAGPWNGEAFFGQGTRLTVV.

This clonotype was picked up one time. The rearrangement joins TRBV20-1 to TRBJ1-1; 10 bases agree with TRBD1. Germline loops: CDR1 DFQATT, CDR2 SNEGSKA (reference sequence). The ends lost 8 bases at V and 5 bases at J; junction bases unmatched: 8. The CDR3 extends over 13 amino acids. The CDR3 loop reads CSPGRDRGTEAFF. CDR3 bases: TGCAGTCCGGGACGGGACAGGGGAACTGAAGCTTTCTTT.

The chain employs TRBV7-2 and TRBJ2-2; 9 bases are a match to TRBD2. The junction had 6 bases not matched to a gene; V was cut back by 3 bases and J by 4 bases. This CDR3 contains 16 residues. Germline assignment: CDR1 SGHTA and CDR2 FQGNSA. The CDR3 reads CASSLREGRSTGELFF. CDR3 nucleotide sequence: TGTGCCAGCAGCTTGCGGGAGGGCCGGTCCACCGGGGAGCTGTTTTTT.

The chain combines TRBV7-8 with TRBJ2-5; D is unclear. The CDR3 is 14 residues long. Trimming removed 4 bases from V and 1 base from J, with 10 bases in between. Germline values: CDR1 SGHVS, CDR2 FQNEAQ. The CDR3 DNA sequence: TGTGCCAGCAGCTGGCAACGGCTCCAAGAGACCCAGTACTTC. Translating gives CASSWQRLQETQYF.

This chain's CDR3 is CSVEGLGGFPGELFF. The DNA of the CDR3 is TGCAGCGTTGAGGGTCTCGGAGGGTTCCCCGGGGAGCTGTTTTTT. J is TRBJ2-2 and V is TRBV29-1; D is perhaps TRBD2 (6 bases). In germline, CDR1 is SQVTM, CDR2 ANQGSEA. CDR3 length equals 15 residues. The ends were cut back, 3 bases at V and 6 bases at J, with 17 bases in the middle.

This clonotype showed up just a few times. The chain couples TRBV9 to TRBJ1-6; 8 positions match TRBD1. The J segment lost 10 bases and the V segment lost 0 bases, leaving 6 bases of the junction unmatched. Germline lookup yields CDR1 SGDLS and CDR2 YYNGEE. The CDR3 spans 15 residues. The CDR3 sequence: CASSVVPTGVSPLHF. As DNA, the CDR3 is TGTGCCAGCAGCGTAGTCCCGACAGGGGTGTCACCCCTCCACTTT.

CDR3 residues: CAISESPGGREETQYF. The CDR3 DNA sequence: TGTGCCATCAGTGAGTCGCCCGGGGGGCGAGAGGAGACCCAGTACTTC. The V gene is TRBV10-3, the J gene TRBJ2-5; maybe TRBD2 (7 bases). This CDR3 is 16 amino acids long. With 0 bases removed from V and 5 bases from J, the gap between germline ends came to 16 bases. The V gene's germline CDR1 is ENHRY and CDR2 SYGVKD.

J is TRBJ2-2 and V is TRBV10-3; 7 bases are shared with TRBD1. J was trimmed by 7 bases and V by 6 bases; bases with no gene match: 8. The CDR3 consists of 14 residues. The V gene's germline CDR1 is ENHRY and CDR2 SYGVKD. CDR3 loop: CAIRGDSRHGELFF. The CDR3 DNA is TGTGCCATCAGGGGGGACAGTCGACACGGGGAGCTGTTTTTT.

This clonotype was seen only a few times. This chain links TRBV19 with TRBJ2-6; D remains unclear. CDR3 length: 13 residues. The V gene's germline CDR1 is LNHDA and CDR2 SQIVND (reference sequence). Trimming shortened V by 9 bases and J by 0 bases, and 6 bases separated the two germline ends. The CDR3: CASRFSGANVLTF. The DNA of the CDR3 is TGTGCCAGCAGATTCTCTGGGGCCAACGTCCTGACTTTC.